This T cell receptor beta chain was recorded in a study of cytomegalovirus exposure and HLA in healthy donors. Overall study results and limits: Per published reports, the classifier diagnosed cytomegalovirus status with high specificity and sensitivity. Cytomegalovirus association was listed for about 180 TCR beta chains. Specificity for CMV antigens was confirmed in vitro for a few of the CMV-associated chains.

Generated by immunoSEQ multiplex PCR, the TCRdb table keeps only in-frame clones and is missing some. The sample has 100,000 to 150,000 clones, over 90% seen once. Germline values: CDR1 SEHNR, CDR2 FQNEAQ (reference sequence). V dropped 2 bases and J dropped 3 bases, with 11 bases sitting between them. This CDR3 comprises 14 residues. These donors were members of the approximately 110-subject validation cohort, a group separate from the roughly 670-subject first cohort. As regards this clone: Antigen unknown.

The V and J genes are TRBV7-9 and TRBJ2-7; the D is unclear. This clonotype originated in a woman aged 18 to 35 in good health and CMV-seronegative. Source material: PBMCs. The chain's CDR3 is CASSLRDSYYEQYF. The CDR3 DNA sequence: TGTGCCAGCAGCTTAAGAGATAGCTACTACGAGCAGTACTTC.